The rows below give T cell receptor beta chains drawn from one sample of a study of T-cell reconstitution after alpha-beta-depleted transplantation in children. TCRdb fed the PCR reads into MiXCR, producing one record per CDR3 protein. The data hold roughly 82,000 distinct CDR3 sequences, with roughly 13% observed a single time. The sample was PBMCs, mostly from graft donor cells, taken 180 days after TCRalphabeta/CD19-depleted stem cell transplant. All receptors come from a male patient between 2 and 15 years old who had a stem cell transplant for acute lymphoblastic leukemia, so the T cells may come from the graft donor. The CDR3 runs from the conserved cysteine through the conserved F or W. D genes are given only for firm matches. Where a row states a size, it is once, few, many or the class of an expanded clone; other rows omit it.

D gene: -
clone size: -
CDR3 length: 14
J gene: TRBJ1-2
V gene: TRBV29-1
CDR3 protein: CSVEGDLPSYGYTF
CDR3 DNA: TGCAGCGTTGAAGGTGATCTACCCTCCTATGGCTACACCTTC

D gene: -
clone size: few
CDR3 length: 21
J gene: TRBJ2-4
V gene: TRBV28
CDR3 protein: CASSLIGQRAVPFKAKNIQYF
CDR3 DNA: TGTGCCAGCAGTCTTATAGGACAGCGAGCAGTACCGTTTAAAGCCAAAAACATTCAGTACTTC

D gene: TRBD2
clone size: many
CDR3 length: 15
J gene: TRBJ2-7
V gene: TRBV6-5
CDR3 protein: CASSYSGLPAYEQYF
CDR3 DNA: TGTGCCAGCAGTTACTCGGGACTACCCGCCTACGAGCAGTACTTC

D gene: -
clone size: few
CDR3 length: 13
J gene: TRBJ2-4
V gene: TRBV5-5
CDR3 protein: CASSPYGRAIQYF
CDR3 DNA: TGTGCCAGCAGTCCATACGGTCGTGCCATTCAGTACTTC

D gene: -
clone size: few
CDR3 length: 13
J gene: TRBJ2-5
V gene: TRBV7-2
CDR3 protein: CASSLAGAETQYF
CDR3 DNA: TGTGCCAGCAGCTTAGCAGGGGCGGAGACCCAGTACTTC

D gene: -
clone size: few
CDR3 length: 12
J gene: TRBJ1-2
V gene: TRBV24-1
CDR3 protein: CATSDRGYGYTF
CDR3 DNA: TGTGCCACCAGTGACCGCGGCTATGGCTACACCTTC

D gene: -
clone size: few
CDR3 length: 13
J gene: TRBJ1-6
V gene: TRBV6-1
CDR3 protein: CASMVLGGSPLHF
CDR3 DNA: TGTGCCAGCATGGTCCTCGGCGGTTCACCCCTCCACTTT

D gene: -
clone size: many
CDR3 length: 15
J gene: TRBJ2-2
V gene: TRBV7-6
CDR3 protein: CASSLGQGSTGELFF
CDR3 DNA: TGTGCCAGCAGCTTAGGCCAGGGGAGCACCGGGGAGCTGTTTTTT

D gene: TRBD1
clone size: few
CDR3 length: 15
J gene: TRBJ2-5
V gene: TRBV6-1
CDR3 protein: CASSRAGTGQETQYF
CDR3 DNA: TGTGCCAGCAGTAGGGCCGGGACAGGGCAAGAGACCCAGTACTTC

D gene: TRBD1
clone size: few
CDR3 length: 13
J gene: TRBJ1-2
V gene: TRBV5-1
CDR3 protein: CASSLGQGGGYTF
CDR3 DNA: TGCGCCAGCAGCTTGGGACAGGGAGGTGGCTACACCTTC

D gene: -
clone size: -
CDR3 length: 12
J gene: TRBJ1-1
V gene: TRBV28
CDR3 protein: CATRILNTEAFF
CDR3 DNA: TGTGCCACGAGGATTCTGAACACTGAAGCTTTCTTT

D gene: -
clone size: few
CDR3 length: 17
J gene: TRBJ2-7
V gene: TRBV20-1
CDR3 protein: CSAFPTRLRGPSYEQYF
CDR3 DNA: TGCAGTGCTTTTCCAACTAGGCTGCGGGGGCCCTCCTACGAGCAGTACTTC

D gene: -
clone size: few
CDR3 length: 13
J gene: TRBJ2-7
V gene: TRBV10-3
CDR3 protein: CATRGIRGYEQYF
CDR3 DNA: TGTGCCACCCGAGGAATCCGGGGCTACGAGCAGTACTTC

D gene: TRBD2
clone size: -
CDR3 length: 13
J gene: TRBJ2-1
V gene: TRBV20-1
CDR3 protein: CSARLAGYNEQFF
CDR3 DNA: TGCAGTGCCCGACTAGCGGGGTACAATGAGCAGTTCTTC

D gene: TRBD2
clone size: -
CDR3 length: 17
J gene: TRBJ2-7
V gene: TRBV7-2
CDR3 protein: CASSLGLLRGGFYEQYF
CDR3 DNA: TGTGCCAGCAGCTTAGGCCTCTTGCGGGGGGGATTTTACGAGCAGTACTTC

D gene: -
clone size: -
CDR3 length: 16
J gene: TRBJ1-1
V gene: TRBV6-5
CDR3 protein: CASSYSRPSLNTEAFF
CDR3 DNA: TGTGCCAGCAGTTACTCGAGGCCTTCCCTGAACACTGAAGCTTTCTTT

D gene: -
clone size: -
CDR3 length: 14
J gene: TRBJ2-5
V gene: TRBV20-1
CDR3 protein: CSARYPLSEETQYF
CDR3 DNA: TGCAGTGCTAGATACCCGCTCTCCGAGGAGACCCAGTACTTC

D gene: TRBD1
clone size: few
CDR3 length: 16
J gene: TRBJ2-1
V gene: TRBV4-3
CDR3 protein: CASSQFTGGWGNEQFF
CDR3 DNA: TGCGCCAGCAGCCAATTTACAGGGGGCTGGGGGAATGAGCAGTTCTTC

D gene: -
clone size: once
CDR3 length: 11
J gene: TRBJ2-7
V gene: TRBV11-1
CDR3 protein: CASSLEQSQYF
CDR3 DNA: TGTGCCAGCAGCTTGGAACAGTCGCAGTACTTC

D gene: -
clone size: -
CDR3 length: 12
J gene: TRBJ1-1
V gene: TRBV29-1
CDR3 protein: CSVPGSNTEAFF
CDR3 DNA: TGCAGCGTCCCGGGATCGAACACTGAAGCTTTCTTT

D gene: -
clone size: many
CDR3 length: 13
J gene: TRBJ1-2
V gene: TRBV20-1
CDR3 protein: CSAPGARSYGYTF
CDR3 DNA: TGCAGTGCCCCTGGAGCTCGTAGCTATGGCTACACCTTC

D gene: -
clone size: -
CDR3 length: 12
J gene: TRBJ2-2
V gene: TRBV6-2/TRBV6-3
CDR3 protein: CASSWTPGELFF
CDR3 DNA: TGTGCCAGCAGTTGGACTCCCGGGGAGCTGTTTTTT

D gene: -
clone size: -
CDR3 length: 15
J gene: TRBJ2-6
V gene: TRBV6-2/TRBV6-3
CDR3 protein: CASSLTFSGANVLTF
CDR3 DNA: TGTGCCAGCAGCCTTACGTTCTCTGGGGCCAACGTCCTGACTTTC

D gene: TRBD2
clone size: few
CDR3 length: 16
J gene: TRBJ2-5
V gene: TRBV3-1
CDR3 protein: CASSQVSGGYQETQYF
CDR3 DNA: TGTGCCAGCAGCCAAGTGAGCGGGGGATACCAAGAGACCCAGTACTTC

D gene: -
clone size: many
CDR3 length: 12
J gene: TRBJ2-2
V gene: TRBV30
CDR3 protein: CAWSEYTGELFF
CDR3 DNA: TGTGCCTGGAGTGAATACACCGGGGAGCTGTTTTTT

D gene: -
clone size: medium-sized
CDR3 length: 15
J gene: TRBJ2-7
V gene: TRBV27
CDR3 protein: CASSKARRAVTEQYF
CDR3 DNA: TGTGCCAGCAGCAAGGCCCGGCGGGCGGTAACCGAGCAGTACTTC

D gene: -
clone size: -
CDR3 length: 15
J gene: TRBJ2-7
V gene: TRBV24-1
CDR3 protein: CATSDFGNTGYEQYF
CDR3 DNA: TGTGCCACCAGTGATTTCGGTAATACGGGGTACGAGCAGTACTTC

D gene: TRBD1
clone size: few
CDR3 length: 15
J gene: TRBJ1-3
V gene: TRBV5-6
CDR3 protein: CASSPRTGAGNTIYF
CDR3 DNA: TGTGCCAGCAGCCCCCGGACAGGGGCGGGAAACACCATATATTTT

D gene: -
clone size: -
CDR3 length: 13
J gene: TRBJ1-6
V gene: TRBV5-1
CDR3 protein: CASSPGQGSPLHF
CDR3 DNA: TGCGCCAGCAGCCCGGGACAAGGCTCGCCCCTCCACTTT

D gene: -
clone size: -
CDR3 length: 13
J gene: TRBJ2-7
V gene: TRBV7-3
CDR3 protein: CASSVIRGFEQYF
CDR3 DNA: TGTGCCAGCAGCGTTATACGGGGTTTTGAGCAGTACTTC

D gene: -
clone size: -
CDR3 length: 12
J gene: TRBJ1-2
V gene: TRBV25-1
CDR3 protein: CASYRHISGYTF
CDR3 DNA: TGTGCCAGCTATAGACATATCTCTGGCTACACCTTC

D gene: -
clone size: many
CDR3 length: 17
J gene: TRBJ2-2
V gene: TRBV5-6
CDR3 protein: CASSLRQRIRFAGELFF
CDR3 DNA: TGTGCCAGCAGCCTCCGACAGCGGATCCGATTTGCCGGGGAGCTGTTTTTT

D gene: TRBD1
clone size: few
CDR3 length: 14
J gene: TRBJ1-2
V gene: TRBV7-2
CDR3 protein: CASSKPFPGQDDTF
CDR3 DNA: TGTGCCAGCAGCAAACCTTTCCCGGGACAGGACGACACCTTC

D gene: TRBD2
clone size: few
CDR3 length: 14
J gene: TRBJ2-7
V gene: TRBV20-1
CDR3 protein: CSARDVRGAYEQYF
CDR3 DNA: TGCAGTGCTAGAGATGTGCGGGGGGCCTACGAGCAGTACTTC

D gene: TRBD2
clone size: few
CDR3 length: 15
J gene: TRBJ2-3
V gene: TRBV7-3
CDR3 protein: CASSAGGGSTDTQYF
CDR3 DNA: TGTGCCAGCAGCGCGGGGGGAGGTAGCACAGATACGCAGTATTTT